This TCR beta chain was sequenced in a study of tumor-infiltrating lymphocytes in localized non-small cell lung cancer. Study details: Tumor tissue and non-adjacent uninvolved lung came from each patient.

V was clipped by 2 bases and J by 2 bases, with 7 bases between them. The CDR3 spans 13 residues. The germline gives CDR1 MNHNS, CDR2 SASEGT. In the case of this clone: Its antigen is not identified. This sample includes further DNA sequences coding for the same CDR3.

Study-wide findings and caveats: Tumors had more T cell infiltration than uninvolved lung, per TCRbeta sequencing and CD3 counts. Different pieces of the same tissue went to different assays, confounding technical variation with intratumor heterogeneity.

Assay used: immunoSEQ multiplex PCR; TCRdb lists only in-frame clones, some missing. The profile shows 10,000 to 13,000 clones, around 86% of them singletons. The sequencing sample was made of uninvolved lung tissue not adjacent to the tumor. This receptor was obtained from a human donor with non-small cell lung cancer. V gene TRBV6-1 combines with J gene TRBJ2-7; D gene uncertain. The CDR3 region has the DNA TGTGCCAGCAGTGAAAGCCAGGCCTACGAGCAGTACTTC. The encoded protein is CASSESQAYEQYF.